This TCR beta chain was identified in a study of type 1 and type 2 diabetes patients. Study observations and caveats: A median of one highly-expanded CD4+ clone, covering 3% to 4.5% of reads, occurred in type 2 diabetes.

PCR was run on genomic DNA. Multiplex PCR with 30 forward and 13 reverse primers amplified the TCR beta CDR3. TCRdb redid the calling of the multiplex PCR reads with MiXCR, one entry per CDR3 protein. Here the sample spans about 290,000 distinct CDR3 sequences, over 45% being singletons. In the case of this clonotype: Its antigen is undetermined.

The sample was peripheral blood mononuclear cells (PBMCs). The receptor was derived from a man aged 18-30 years with type 2 diabetes.

CDR3 residues: CASSQGTGQYF. The CDR3 region has the DNA TGTGCCAGCAGCCAAGGAACAGGGCAGTACTTC. The chain has TRBV4-2 and TRBJ2-7; possibly TRBD1 for D (5 bases). The germline V gene has CDR1 LGHNA and CDR2 YNFKEQ. The CDR3 spans 11 residues. Trimming pared 1 base from V and 9 bases from J, leaving 7 bases between.